A single sample is the source of the 27 T cell receptor beta chains below, sequenced in a study of T cells in Graves' hyperthyroidism and ophthalmopathy. RNA transcripts served as the template for amplifying TCR beta CDR3 regions. In the first-round RT-PCR of the TCR CDR3, the HTBI primer set was used. TCRdb passed the multiplex PCR reads through MiXCR, listing each CDR3 protein once. The sample consists of about 600,000 distinct CDR3 sequences, about a sixth of them appearing once. Sequencing was done on a sample of blood. These receptors all come from a woman aged 40 to 50 with Graves' ophthalmopathy.

In this sample, this clonotype turned up many times. The genes are TRBV2 and TRBJ1-1; D may be TRBD1 (5 bases). Germline values: CDR1 SNHLY, CDR2 FYNNEI. The CDR3 contains 15 residues. V was cut by 7 bases and J by 2 bases, with 17 bases left in between. CDR3 DNA: TGTGCCAGCATCGGGGACCCTGCCTTAAACACTGAAGCTTTCTTT. It specifies CASIGDPALNTEAFF.

This clonotype was counted at least ten times. This chain's CDR3 is CASSPVAGRLDEKLFF. CDR3 nucleotides: TGTGCCAGCTCACCCGTTGCAGGCAGGCTGGACGAAAAACTGTTTTTT. The chain has TRBV18 and TRBJ1-4, with D unresolved. Trimming removed 3 bases at V and 8 bases at J, with 19 bases between. The germline gives CDR1 KGHSH, CDR2 LQKENI. The CDR3 runs to 16 residues.

CDR3 protein: CASSVQGVMNTEAFF. The CDR3 DNA reads TGTGCCAGCAGTGTACAGGGGGTCATGAACACTGAAGCTTTCTTT. V gene TRBV6-1 combines with J gene TRBJ1-1; 8 bases map to TRBD1. The CDR3 consists of 15 residues. V shed 4 bases, J shed 0 bases, and the junction held 4 bases outside the gene matches. The germline CDR1 and CDR2 sequences are MNHNS and SASEGT.

In its sample, this clonotype was seen many times. V usage is TRBV6-1 and J usage is TRBJ2-5; 15 nucleotides match TRBD2. Germline trimming cut 3 bases from V and 5 bases from J; bases unmatched to any gene: 4. The CDR3 is made up of 16 amino acids. Germline lookup yields CDR1 MNHNS and CDR2 SASEGT. CDR3 region: CASSDGLAGGLETQYF. DNA of the CDR3: TGTGCCAGCAGTGACGGACTAGCGGGGGGGCTTGAGACCCAGTACTTC.

This clonotype has at least ten counts. This chain links TRBV3-1 with TRBJ1-1, with D uncertain. This CDR3 contains 11 residues. Germline CDR1 LGHDT, CDR2 YNNKEL (reference sequence). With 8 bases removed from V and 6 bases from J, the gap between germline ends came to 10 bases. The CDR3 DNA reads TGTGCCAGCGCCAGTAGGGCTGAAGCTTTCTTT. Translation gives CASASRAEAFF. Full variable domain (rest looked up from reference TRBV3-1 and TRBJ1-1): DTAVSQTPKYLVTQMGNDKSIKCEQNLGHDTMYWYKQDSKKFLKIMFSYNNKELIINETVPNRFSPKSPDKAHLNLHINSLELGDSAVYFCASASRAEAFFGQGTRLTVV.

Turning to this clonotype: A much larger clone lies one base from this, so it may be a read error. The chain uses TRBV3-1 and TRBJ1-2; 9 positions agree with TRBD1. Germline V gives CDR1 LGHDT, CDR2 YNNKEL (reference sequence). The CDR3 is 16 residues long. V lost 6 bases and J lost 6; bases outside the gene matches: 14. The CDR3 bases are TGTGCCAGCAGAGATTACACAGGGGGCACGGGTGATGGCTACACCTTC. This encodes CASRDYTGGTGDGYTF.

This clonotype was detected a few times. This rearrangement joins TRBV27 to TRBJ2-7, with TRBD2 identical over 13 bases. V lost 7 bases to trimming and J lost 6 bases; unmatched junction nucleotides: 9. Germline V gene lookup returns CDR1 MNHEY and CDR2 SMNVEV (reference sequence). This CDR3 has 15 residues. DNA of the CDR3: TGTGCCAGCAACCCATTCAGGACTAGCGGGAGCGAGCAGTACTTC. Its translation is CASNPFRTSGSEQYF.

This clonotype has just a few counts. The rearrangement joins TRBV5-1 to TRBJ2-3; 10 bases are shared with TRBD2. The CDR3 sequence is 16 residues long. Germline V gives CDR1 SGHRS, CDR2 YFSETQ. The V gene end was trimmed by 4 bases and the J gene end by 2 bases; junction bases not matched to a gene: 7. The CDR3 DNA sequence: TGCGCCAGCAGCAAACTAGCGGGGCCCCCCACAGATACGCAGTATTTT. Translated, it gives CASSKLAGPPTDTQYF.

Worth noting for this clonotype: A much larger clone is a single base away; this may be a read error. The chain joins TRBV5-1 to TRBJ1-1, with 8 nucleotides matching TRBD1. This CDR3 comprises 16 residues. The germline V gene has CDR1 SGHRS and CDR2 YFSETQ. Trimming took 2 bases from V and 2 from J; bases not matched to a gene: 8. The CDR3 region is CASSFRAGGANTEAFF. The CDR3 coding sequence is TGCGCCAGCAGCTTTCGGGCAGGGGGCGCCAACACTGAAGCTTTCTTT.

This clonotype has at least ten counts. The CDR3 reads CSAGTEAFGYTF. The CDR3 nucleotides read TGCAGTGCAGGGACGGAAGCTTTTGGCTACACCTTC. The chain links TRBV20-1 to TRBJ1-2; tentatively, D is TRBD1 (5 bases). V lost 6 bases and J 7 bases, leaving 15 bases between the germline ends. Per the germline V gene, CDR1 is DFQATT and CDR2 is SNEGSKA (reference sequence). The CDR3 extends over 12 amino acids.

The sample holds many counts of this clonotype. This chain joins TRBV20-1 and TRBJ1-5, with D possibly matching TRBD1 (5 bases). The CDR3 extends over 13 amino acids. V gave up 6 bases and J gave up 3 bases, with 12 bases separating them. The V gene's germline CDR1 is DFQATT and CDR2 SNEGSKA (reference sequence). The CDR3 loop reads CSAPAGYNQPQHF. CDR3 in DNA: TGCAGTGCCCCCGCAGGGTACAATCAGCCCCAGCATTTT.

This sequence joins TRBV20-1 and TRBJ1-2; weak D call: TRBD1 (5 bases). The CDR3 extends over 12 amino acids. Germline V gene sequence: CDR1 DFQATT, CDR2 SNEGSKA (reference sequence). The V end lost 4 bases, the J end lost 7 bases, and 13 bases lay between the germline ends. CDR3 nucleotide sequence: TGCAGTGCTACCCCGGGGGTGGGTGGCTACACCTTC. Its protein is CSATPGVGGYTF.

The rearrangement uses TRBV4-1 and TRBJ1-4; the match to TRBD1 covers 7 bases. From germline, CDR1 is MGHRA and CDR2 YSYEKL. V was pared by 1 base and J by 4 bases, with 3 bases of the junction left unmatched. The CDR3 sequence is 15 residues long. CDR3 sequence reads: CASSQGTGVNEKLFF. CDR3 coding DNA: TGCGCCAGCAGCCAAGGTACAGGGGTTAATGAAAAACTGTTTTTT.

This clonotype was detected many times. The genes are TRBV11-2 and TRBJ2-3; D is unclear. CDR1 and CDR2 (germline): SGHAT, FQNNGV. Between the trimmed V and J ends, which lost 5 bases and 0 bases, there was a span of 15 bases. The CDR3 runs to 16 residues. CDR3 sequence: CASSPRAPWSTDTQYF. The CDR3 DNA sequence: TGTGCCAGCAGCCCACGGGCCCCTTGGAGCACAGATACGCAGTATTTT.

This chain links TRBV4-1 with TRBJ2-7; no clear D gene. The length of the CDR3 is 17 residues. The germline gives CDR1 MGHRA, CDR2 YSYEKL. V lost 0 bases and J lost 3, with 18 bases in between. CDR3: CASSQEIEAMPNYEQYF. The CDR3 DNA sequence: TGCGCCAGCAGCCAAGAAATTGAGGCCATGCCTAACTACGAGCAGTACTTC.

This clonotype was seen at least ten times. The chain couples TRBV3-1 to TRBJ2-7, with D perhaps given as TRBD1 or TRBD2 (5 bases each). Trimming took off 1 base at V and 1 base at J, with 20 bases between the two ends. The CDR3 is 18 amino acids. Germline CDR1 LGHDT, CDR2 YNNKEL (reference sequence). Written as DNA, the CDR3 is TGTGCCAGCAGCCAAGCTGGGGGATCGGCCCGTGGGTCCTACGAGCAGTACTTC. Translated: CASSQAGGSARGSYEQYF.

This clonotype was counted between two and nine times. The genes are TRBV28 and TRBJ2-5, with D hard to call. Trimming shortened V by 3 bases and J by 1 base, and 9 bases separated the two germline ends. This CDR3 region has 14 residues. Germline values: CDR1 MDHEN, CDR2 SYDVKM. This CDR3 reads CASSFVGFQETQYF. CDR3 DNA sequence: TGTGCCAGCAGTTTTGTAGGCTTCCAAGAGACCCAGTACTTC.

The chain recombines TRBV6-9 with TRBJ2-2; D uncertain. The CDR3 totals 15 residues. From germline, CDR1 is MNHGY and CDR2 SVAAGI. V was clipped by 3 bases and J by 6 bases, with 14 bases between them. CDR3 sequence reads: CASSYSKALSGELFF. For the CDR3, the DNA is TGTGCCAGCAGTTACTCGAAGGCCCTCTCCGGGGAGCTGTTTTTT.

At least ten counts were recorded for this clonotype. The chain carries TRBV2 and TRBJ2-3; 8 bases map to TRBD1. J lost 2 bases, V lost 7 bases, and 5 bases had no gene match. CDR1 is SNHLY and CDR2 is FYNNEI in the germline V gene. CDR3 length: 14 amino acids. This CDR3 reads CASTWTGFTDTQYF. CDR3 DNA: TGTGCCAGCACCTGGACAGGGTTCACAGATACGCAGTATTTT.

This rearrangement joins TRBV29-1 to TRBJ2-3, with D perhaps TRBD1 (6 bases). CDR3 length: 12 residues. The germline gives CDR1 SQVTM, CDR2 ANQGSEA. V dropped 5 bases and J dropped 4 bases, with 10 bases sitting between them. The CDR3 coding sequence is TGCAGCGTTCAGGGGTCTTCAGATACGCAGTATTTT. It is translated as CSVQGSSDTQYF.

This clonotype was observed a handful of times. The chain recombines TRBV27 with TRBJ2-4; D is unresolved. The V gene lost 5 bases and the J gene lost 8 bases, with 19 bases spanning the gap. CDR1 is MNHEY and CDR2 is SMNVEV in the germline V gene (reference sequence). CDR3 length: 15 residues. CDR3 coding DNA: TGTGCCAGCAGTCTGCTCGGGCCTCTTGCGGACATTCAGTACTTC. The encoded protein is CASSLLGPLADIQYF.

The chain employs TRBV2 and TRBJ2-3; possibly TRBD1 for D (6 bases). From germline, CDR1 is SNHLY and CDR2 FYNNEI. There are 14 residues in the CDR3. V lost 7 bases to trimming and J lost 0 bases, with 11 bases between them. The DNA of the CDR3 is TGTGCCAGCACCAGGGGCGGGAGCACAGATACGCAGTATTTT. Residues: CASTRGGSTDTQYF. Using reference TRBV2 and TRBJ2-3 for the parts outside the CDR3, the full variable domain is EPEVTQTPSHQVTQMGQEVILRCVPISNHLYFYWYRQILGQKVEFLVSFYNNEISEKSEIFDDQFSVERPDGSNFTLKIRSTKLEDSAMYFCASTRGGSTDTQYFGPGTRLTVL.

The chain couples TRBV10-2 to TRBJ1-5; D unclear. CDR1 is WSHSY and CDR2 is SAAADI in the germline V gene. The CDR3 contains 14 residues. V gave up 3 bases and J gave up 1 base, with 7 bases separating them. The CDR3 nucleotides are TGCGCCAGCAGTGAAACTCGGAGCAATCAGCCCCAGCATTTT. Protein: CASSETRSNQPQHF.

This clonotype was seen more than once but under ten times. A read error may explain this, as a much larger clone is one base away. V gene TRBV30 combines with J gene TRBJ1-4; 10 positions match TRBD1. CDR1 and CDR2 (germline): GTSNPN, SVGIG (reference sequence). V was clipped by 4 bases and J by 10 bases; unmatched bases: 9. The CDR3 has 14 residues. This CDR3 reads CAWKGTGVGGKLFF. In nucleotides, the CDR3 is TGTGCCTGGAAGGGGACAGGGGTTGGGGGAAAACTGTTTTTT.

This clonotype appeared many times. The chain combines TRBV7-9 with TRBJ2-1, with a tentative D call TRBD2 (6 bases). V was clipped by 1 base and J by 4 bases, with 14 bases between them. Germline V lookup: CDR1 SEHNR, CDR2 FQNEAQ (reference sequence). The CDR3 is 16 amino acids. The CDR3 spells CASSLVEGSVYNEQFF. The CDR3 nucleotides are TGTGCCAGCAGCTTAGTGGAGGGAAGTGTATACAATGAGCAGTTCTTC.

This clonotype has a count of ten or more. The chain uses TRBV10-3 and TRBJ1-1; no reliable D call. V dropped 0 bases and J dropped 1 base, with 6 bases sitting between them. The CDR3 sequence is 14 residues long. Germline-derived CDR1 and CDR2 are ENHRY and SYGVKD. The CDR3 reads CAISESLGNTEAFF. DNA of the CDR3: TGTGCCATCAGTGAGTCCCTAGGGAACACTGAAGCTTTCTTT.

J is TRBJ1-2 and V is TRBV6-1, with unresolved D. CDR3 size: 13 residues. Trimming took off 7 bases at V and 2 bases at J, with 11 bases between the two ends. The germline CDR1 and CDR2 sequences are MNHNS and SASEGT. The CDR3 nucleotides are TGTGCCAGCAATCTTGGGAAGAACTATGGCTACACCTTC. As protein: CASNLGKNYGYTF.